This note documents a single T cell receptor (beta chain) sequence. The CDR3 runs to 16 residues. Germline lookup yields CDR1 MGHRA and CDR2 YSYEKL. V was cut by 1 base and J by 2 bases, with 12 bases left in between. The source of the sample is a study of blood T cell repertoires in COVID-19. Profiled with immunoSEQ multiplex PCR; TCRdb holds only in-frame clones, not every one. Of around 32,000 clones in the sample, approximately 86% were seen once. The genes are TRBV4-1 and TRBJ2-1; D might be TRBD1 (7 bases). Sequencing used peripheral blood. The sequence came from a woman older than 75 with active or convalescent COVID-19. The CDR3 spells CASSQVGRGAYNEQFF. The CDR3 DNA follows: TGCGCCAGCAGCCAAGTAGGCAGGGGGGCCTACAATGAGCAGTTCTTC.